The entry that follows covers one T cell receptor (beta chain) sequence. This CDR3 has 14 residues. The germline V gene has CDR1 SGHVS and CDR2 FQNEAQ. The junction had 5 bases not matched to a gene; V was cut back by 5 bases and J by 3 bases. The record originates from a study of shared clonotypes between healthy human individuals. For the study at large: The composition of the donors was two women and three men aged 18 to 49. Plates per donor: three CD4 naive, three CD4 memory, two CD8 naive, one CD8 memory.

Naive CD8 populations comprised CD45RO-negative cells positively selected for CCR7, excluding terminally differentiated effector memory CD45RA+ cells. Splitting of each subset's genomic DNA was done evenly across several immunoSEQ plates. TCRdb's table, derived via immunoSEQ multiplex PCR, lists solely in-frame clones and lacks some. The repertoire holds about 2.2 million clones, with about 93% as singletons. Input material: naive CD8+ T cells from PBMCs. The chain combines TRBV7-8 with TRBJ2-7; TRBD1 matches 9 bases. The sequence was collected from a man aged 18 to 29 in good health. Some clones in this sample may be carry-over from other donors' samples. This chain's CDR3 is CASSHPGQGYEQYF. The CDR3 DNA is TGTGCCAGCAGCCATCCGGGACAGGGCTACGAGCAGTACTTC.